This T cell receptor beta chain came from a study of long-term antiretroviral therapy in people with HIV. Germline V gene sequence: CDR1 SNHLY, CDR2 FYNNEI. V was cut by 6 bases and J by 2 bases, with 23 bases left in between. The length of the CDR3 is 17 residues. The content of samples before DNA extraction was about 0.85-11 million cryopreserved PBMC. An immunoSEQ assay, version v3.0, was performed at survey level. Assay used: immunoSEQ multiplex PCR; TCRdb lists only in-frame clones, some missing. The sample yields 15,000 to 20,000 clones, around 74% seen once. Sample: unsorted PBMCs, taken at the start of antiretroviral therapy, before treatment. The chain combines TRBV2 with TRBJ2-7; unclear D gene. This clonotype originated in a man between 18 and 35 years old with HIV. The CDR3 is CASRATLGVNVPYEQYF. The DNA for the CDR3 is TGTGCCAGCAGGGCTACCCTAGGAGTCAATGTCCCCTACGAGCAGTACTTC.